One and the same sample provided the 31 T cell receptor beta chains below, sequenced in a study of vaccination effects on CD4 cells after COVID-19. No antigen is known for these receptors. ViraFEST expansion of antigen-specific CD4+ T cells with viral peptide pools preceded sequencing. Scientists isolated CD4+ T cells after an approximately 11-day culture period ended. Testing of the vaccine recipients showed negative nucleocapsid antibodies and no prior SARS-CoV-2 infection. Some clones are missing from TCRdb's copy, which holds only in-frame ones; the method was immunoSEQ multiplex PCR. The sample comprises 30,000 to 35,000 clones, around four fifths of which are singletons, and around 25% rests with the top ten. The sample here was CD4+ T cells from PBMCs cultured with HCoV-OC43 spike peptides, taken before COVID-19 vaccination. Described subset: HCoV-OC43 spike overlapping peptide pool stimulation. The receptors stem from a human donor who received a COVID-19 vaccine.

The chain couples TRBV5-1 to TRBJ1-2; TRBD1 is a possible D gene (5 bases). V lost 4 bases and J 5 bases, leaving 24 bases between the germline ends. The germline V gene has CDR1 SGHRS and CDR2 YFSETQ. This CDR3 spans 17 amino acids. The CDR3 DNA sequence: TGCGCCAGCAGCCGGGGGACCGGGAGTCAAGGAGGGTATGGCTACACCTTC. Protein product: CASSRGTGSQGGYGYTF.

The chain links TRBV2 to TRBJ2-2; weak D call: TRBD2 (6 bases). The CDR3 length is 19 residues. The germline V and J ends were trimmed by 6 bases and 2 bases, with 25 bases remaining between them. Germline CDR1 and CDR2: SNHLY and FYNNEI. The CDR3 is CASSPGGEPFGRNTGELFF. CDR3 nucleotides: TGTGCCAGCAGCCCCGGCGGGGAGCCTTTTGGGAGAAACACCGGGGAGCTGTTTTTT.

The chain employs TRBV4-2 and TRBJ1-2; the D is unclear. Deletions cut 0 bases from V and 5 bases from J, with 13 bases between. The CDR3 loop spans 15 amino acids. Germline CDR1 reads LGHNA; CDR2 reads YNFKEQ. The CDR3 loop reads CASSQDRQAWYGYTF. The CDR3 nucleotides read TGTGCCAGCAGCCAAGACCGCCAGGCTTGGTATGGCTACACCTTC.

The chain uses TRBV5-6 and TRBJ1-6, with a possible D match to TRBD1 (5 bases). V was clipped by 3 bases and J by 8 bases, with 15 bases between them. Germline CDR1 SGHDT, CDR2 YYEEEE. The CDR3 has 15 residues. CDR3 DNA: TGTGCCAGCAGCTCGGGACCCAGCGGGCATTCACCCCTCCACTTT. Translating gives CASSSGPSGHSPLHF.

The CDR3 DNA sequence: TGTGCCAGCAGGACCACCCTACTCTCCTACGAGCAGTACTTC. Amino acid sequence: CASRTTLLSYEQYF. This sequence joins TRBV2 and TRBJ2-7; D call uncertain. The CDR3 runs to 14 residues. Germline-derived CDR1 and CDR2 are SNHLY and FYNNEI. V dropped 6 bases and J dropped 0 bases, with 12 bases sitting between them.

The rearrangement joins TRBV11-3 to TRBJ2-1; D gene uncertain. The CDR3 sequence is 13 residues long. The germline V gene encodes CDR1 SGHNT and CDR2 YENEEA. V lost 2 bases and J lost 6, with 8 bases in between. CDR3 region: CASSLNSLNEQFF. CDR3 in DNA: TGTGCCAGCAGCTTAAACAGTCTCAATGAGCAGTTCTTC.

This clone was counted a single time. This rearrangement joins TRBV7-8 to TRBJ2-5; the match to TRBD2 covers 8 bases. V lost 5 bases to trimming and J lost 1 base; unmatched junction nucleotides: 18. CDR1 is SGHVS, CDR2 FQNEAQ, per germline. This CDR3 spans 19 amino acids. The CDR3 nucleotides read TGTGCCAGCAGCGTCGCCGTATGGGGAAGCGGGGGACCCCAAGAGACCCAGTACTTC. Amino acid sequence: CASSVAVWGSGGPQETQYF.

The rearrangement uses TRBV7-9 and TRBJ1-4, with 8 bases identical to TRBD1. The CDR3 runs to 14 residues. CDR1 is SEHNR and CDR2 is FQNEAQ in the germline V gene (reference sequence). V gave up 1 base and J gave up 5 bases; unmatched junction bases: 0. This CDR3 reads CASSLDRGNEKLFF. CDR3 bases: TGTGCCAGCAGCTTAGACAGGGGGAATGAAAAACTGTTTTTT.

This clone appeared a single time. The CDR3 nucleotides are TGTGCCATCGGCGAACACCTATACGAGCAGTACTTC. Encoded protein: CAIGEHLYEQYF. V and J are TRBV10-3 and TRBJ2-7; no definite D call. The CDR3 runs to 12 residues. The germline gives CDR1 ENHRY, CDR2 SYGVKD. Trimming took off 8 bases at V and 4 bases at J, with 12 bases between the two ends.

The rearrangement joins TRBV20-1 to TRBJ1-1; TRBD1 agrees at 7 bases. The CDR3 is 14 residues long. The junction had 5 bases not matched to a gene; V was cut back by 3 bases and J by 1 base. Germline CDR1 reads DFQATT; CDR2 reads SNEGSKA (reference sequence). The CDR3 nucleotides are TGCAGTGCTAGTGCCGGGACAGAGAACACTGAAGCTTTCTTT. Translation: CSASAGTENTEAFF.

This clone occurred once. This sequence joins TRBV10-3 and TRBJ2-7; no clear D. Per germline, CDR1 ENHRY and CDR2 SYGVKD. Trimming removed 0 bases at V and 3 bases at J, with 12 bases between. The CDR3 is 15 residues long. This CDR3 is CAISESVRLGYEQYF. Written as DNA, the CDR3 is TGTGCCATCAGTGAGTCGGTAAGGCTAGGCTACGAGCAGTACTTC.

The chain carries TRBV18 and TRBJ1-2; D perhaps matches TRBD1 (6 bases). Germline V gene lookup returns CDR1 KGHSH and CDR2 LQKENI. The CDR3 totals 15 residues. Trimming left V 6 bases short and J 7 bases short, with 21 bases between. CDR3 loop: CASSATGTPAGGYTF. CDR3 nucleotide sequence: TGTGCCAGCTCGGCGACCGGGACACCGGCGGGTGGCTACACCTTC.

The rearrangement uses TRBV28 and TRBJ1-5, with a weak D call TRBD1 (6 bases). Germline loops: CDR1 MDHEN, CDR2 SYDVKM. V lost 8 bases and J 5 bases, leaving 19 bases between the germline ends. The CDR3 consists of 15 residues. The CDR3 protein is CASALSGGHYQPQHF. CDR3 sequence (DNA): TGTGCCAGCGCCCTGAGCGGGGGACACTATCAGCCCCAGCATTTT.

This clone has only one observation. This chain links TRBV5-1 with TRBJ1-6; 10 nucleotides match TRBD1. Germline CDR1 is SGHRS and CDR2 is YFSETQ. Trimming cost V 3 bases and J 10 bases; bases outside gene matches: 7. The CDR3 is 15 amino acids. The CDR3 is CASSSQGQGNSPLHF. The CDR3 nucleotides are TGCGCCAGCAGCTCCCAGGGACAGGGGAACTCACCCCTCCACTTT. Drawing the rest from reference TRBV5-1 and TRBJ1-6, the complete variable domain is KAGVTQTPRYLIKTRGQQVTLSCSPISGHRSVSWYQQTPGQGLQFLFEYFSETQRNKGNFPGRFSGRQFSNSRSEMNVSTLELGDSALYLCASSSQGQGNSPLHFGNGTRLTVT.

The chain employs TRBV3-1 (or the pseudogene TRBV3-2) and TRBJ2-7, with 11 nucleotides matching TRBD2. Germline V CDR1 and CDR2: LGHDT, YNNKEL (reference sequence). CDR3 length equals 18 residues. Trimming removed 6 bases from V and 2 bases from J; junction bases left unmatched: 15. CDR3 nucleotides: TGTGCCAGCAGTAAAGGGGTCCTTAGCGGGAGGGCCCCCTACGAGCAGTACTTC. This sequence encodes CASSKGVLSGRAPYEQYF.

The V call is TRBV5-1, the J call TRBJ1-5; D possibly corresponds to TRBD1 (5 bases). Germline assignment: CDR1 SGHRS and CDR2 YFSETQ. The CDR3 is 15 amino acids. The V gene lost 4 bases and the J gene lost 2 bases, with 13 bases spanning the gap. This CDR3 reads CASSPGQGGNQPQHF. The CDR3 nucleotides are TGCGCCAGCAGCCCCGGACAAGGGGGCAATCAGCCCCAGCATTTT.

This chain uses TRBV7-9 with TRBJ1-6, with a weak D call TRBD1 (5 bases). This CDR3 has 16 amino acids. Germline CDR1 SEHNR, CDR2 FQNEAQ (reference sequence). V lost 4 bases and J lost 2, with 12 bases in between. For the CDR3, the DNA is TGTGCCAGCAGCTCCGAACAGGTCACCTATAATTCACCCCTCCACTTT. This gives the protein CASSSEQVTYNSPLHF.

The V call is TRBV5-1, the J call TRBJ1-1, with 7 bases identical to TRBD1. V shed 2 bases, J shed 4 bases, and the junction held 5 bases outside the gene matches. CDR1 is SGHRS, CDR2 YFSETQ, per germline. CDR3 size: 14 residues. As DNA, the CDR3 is TGCGCCAGCAGCTTTCTCAGGGGGACCACTGAAGCTTTCTTT. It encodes CASSFLRGTTEAFF.

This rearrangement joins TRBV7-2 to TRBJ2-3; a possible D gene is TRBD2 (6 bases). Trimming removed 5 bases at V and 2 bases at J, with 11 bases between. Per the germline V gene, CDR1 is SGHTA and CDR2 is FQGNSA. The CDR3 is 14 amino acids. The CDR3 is CASSPGTYTDTQYF. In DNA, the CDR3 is TGTGCCAGCAGCCCCGGGACTTACACAGATACGCAGTATTTT.

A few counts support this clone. CDR3 loop: CASSIDTVSGNTIYF. The CDR3 DNA is TGTGCCAGCAGCATAGACACCGTCTCTGGAAACACCATATATTTT. This chain connects TRBV5-4 to TRBJ1-3, with D uncertain. CDR1 is SGHNT and CDR2 is YYREEE in the germline V gene (reference sequence). The germline V and J ends were trimmed by 4 bases and 0 bases, with 11 bases remaining between them. The CDR3 has 15 amino acids.

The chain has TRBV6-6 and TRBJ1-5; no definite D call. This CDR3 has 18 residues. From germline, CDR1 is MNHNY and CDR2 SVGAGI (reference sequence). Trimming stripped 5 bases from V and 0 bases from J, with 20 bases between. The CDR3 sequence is CASSPTRLGTSSNQPQHF. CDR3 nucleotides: TGTGCCAGCAGTCCAACCCGCCTGGGAACGAGTAGCAATCAGCCCCAGCATTTT.

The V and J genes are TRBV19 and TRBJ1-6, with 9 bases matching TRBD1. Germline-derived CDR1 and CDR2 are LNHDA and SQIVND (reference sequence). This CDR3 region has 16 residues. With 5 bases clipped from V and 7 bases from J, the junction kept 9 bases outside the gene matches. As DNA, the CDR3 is TGTGCCAGTAGTGGACTTCCGGGACAGGGCAATTCACCCCTCCACTTT. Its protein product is CASSGLPGQGNSPLHF.

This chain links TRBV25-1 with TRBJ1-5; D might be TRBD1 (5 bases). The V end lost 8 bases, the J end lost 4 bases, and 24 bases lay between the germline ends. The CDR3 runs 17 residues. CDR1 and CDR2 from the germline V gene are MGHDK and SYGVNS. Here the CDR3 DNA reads TGTGCCAGCCCCCGCGTTGATGGGGCAGATAAAAATCAGCCCCAGCATTTT. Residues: CASPRVDGADKNQPQHF. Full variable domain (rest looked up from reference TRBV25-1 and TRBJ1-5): EADIYQTPRYLVIGTGKKITLECSQTMGHDKMYWYQQDPGMELHLIHYSYGVNSTEKGDLSSESTVSRIRTEHFPLTLESARPSHTSQYLCASPRVDGADKNQPQHFGDGTRLSIL.

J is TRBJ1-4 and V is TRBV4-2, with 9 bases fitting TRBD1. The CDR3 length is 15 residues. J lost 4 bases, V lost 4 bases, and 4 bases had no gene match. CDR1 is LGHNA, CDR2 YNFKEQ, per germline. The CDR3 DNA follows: TGTGCCAGCAGCCCTCCGGGACAGGGTAATGAAAAACTGTTTTTT. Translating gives CASSPPGQGNEKLFF.

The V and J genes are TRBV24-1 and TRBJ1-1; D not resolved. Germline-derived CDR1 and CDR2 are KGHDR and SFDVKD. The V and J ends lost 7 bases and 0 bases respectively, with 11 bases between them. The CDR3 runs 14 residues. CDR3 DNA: TGTGCCACCAGAGGTTGGGGTATGAACACTGAAGCTTTCTTT. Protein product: CATRGWGMNTEAFF.

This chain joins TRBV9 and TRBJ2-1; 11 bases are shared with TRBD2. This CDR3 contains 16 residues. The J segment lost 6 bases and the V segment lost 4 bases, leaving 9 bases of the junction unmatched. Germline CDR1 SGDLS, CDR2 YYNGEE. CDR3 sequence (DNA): TGTGCCAGCAGCCCAAGCCCCGGGACTAGCGGCAATGAGCAGTTCTTC. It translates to CASSPSPGTSGNEQFF. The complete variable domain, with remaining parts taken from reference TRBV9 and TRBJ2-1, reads DSGVTQTPKHLITATGQRVTLRCSPRSGDLSVYWYQQSLDQGLQFLIQYYNGEERAKGNILERFSAQQFPDLHSELNLSSLELGDSALYFCASSPSPGTSGNEQFFGPGTRLTVL.

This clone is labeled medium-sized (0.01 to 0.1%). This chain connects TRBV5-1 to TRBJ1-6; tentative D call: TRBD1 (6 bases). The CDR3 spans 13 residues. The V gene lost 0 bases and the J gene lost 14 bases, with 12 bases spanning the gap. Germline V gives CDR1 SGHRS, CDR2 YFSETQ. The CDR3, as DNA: TGCGCCAGCAGCTTGGCGGACAGACTCTCCCTCCACTTT. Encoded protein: CASSLADRLSLHF.

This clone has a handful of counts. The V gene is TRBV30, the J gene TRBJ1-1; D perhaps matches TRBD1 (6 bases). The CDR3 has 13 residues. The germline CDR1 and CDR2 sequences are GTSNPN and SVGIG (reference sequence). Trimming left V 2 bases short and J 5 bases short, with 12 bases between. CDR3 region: CAWSPRGETEAFF. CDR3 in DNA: TGTGCCTGGAGTCCCAGGGGCGAAACTGAAGCTTTCTTT.

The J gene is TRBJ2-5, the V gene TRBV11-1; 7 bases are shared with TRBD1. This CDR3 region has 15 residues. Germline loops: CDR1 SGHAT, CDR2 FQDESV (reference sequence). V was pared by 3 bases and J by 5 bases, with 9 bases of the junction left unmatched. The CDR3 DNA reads TGTGCCAGCAGCTTGGAACCGACAGGGTGGGAGACCCAGTACTTC. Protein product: CASSLEPTGWETQYF.

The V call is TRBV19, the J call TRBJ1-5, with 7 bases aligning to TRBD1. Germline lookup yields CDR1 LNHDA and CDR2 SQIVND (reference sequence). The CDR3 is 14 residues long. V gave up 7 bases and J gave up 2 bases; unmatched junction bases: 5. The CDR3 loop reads CASTRQGGNQPQHF. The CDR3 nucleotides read TGTGCCAGTACCCGACAGGGAGGCAATCAGCCCCAGCATTTT.

The CDR3 DNA sequence: TGTGCCAGTAGCCCACTGGGCACTGAAGCTTTCTTT. It encodes CASSPLGTEAFF. The V call is TRBV19, the J call TRBJ1-1, with D unclear. The CDR3 length is 12 residues. Germline V gene data show CDR1 as LNHDA and CDR2 as SQIVND (reference sequence). Trimming shortened V by 6 bases and J by 4 bases, and 9 bases separated the two germline ends.